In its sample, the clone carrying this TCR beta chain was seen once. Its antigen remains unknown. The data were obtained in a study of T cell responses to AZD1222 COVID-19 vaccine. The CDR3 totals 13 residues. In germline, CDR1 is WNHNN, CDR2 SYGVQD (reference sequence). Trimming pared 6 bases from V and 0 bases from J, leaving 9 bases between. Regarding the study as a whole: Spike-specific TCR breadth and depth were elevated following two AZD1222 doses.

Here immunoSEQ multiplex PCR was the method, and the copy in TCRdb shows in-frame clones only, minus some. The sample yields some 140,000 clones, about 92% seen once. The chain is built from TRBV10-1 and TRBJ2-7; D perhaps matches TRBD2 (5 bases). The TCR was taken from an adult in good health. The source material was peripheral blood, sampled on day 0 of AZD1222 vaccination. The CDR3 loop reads CASSLGSSYEQYF. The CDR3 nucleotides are TGCGCCAGCAGCCTAGGGAGCTCCTACGAGCAGTACTTC.